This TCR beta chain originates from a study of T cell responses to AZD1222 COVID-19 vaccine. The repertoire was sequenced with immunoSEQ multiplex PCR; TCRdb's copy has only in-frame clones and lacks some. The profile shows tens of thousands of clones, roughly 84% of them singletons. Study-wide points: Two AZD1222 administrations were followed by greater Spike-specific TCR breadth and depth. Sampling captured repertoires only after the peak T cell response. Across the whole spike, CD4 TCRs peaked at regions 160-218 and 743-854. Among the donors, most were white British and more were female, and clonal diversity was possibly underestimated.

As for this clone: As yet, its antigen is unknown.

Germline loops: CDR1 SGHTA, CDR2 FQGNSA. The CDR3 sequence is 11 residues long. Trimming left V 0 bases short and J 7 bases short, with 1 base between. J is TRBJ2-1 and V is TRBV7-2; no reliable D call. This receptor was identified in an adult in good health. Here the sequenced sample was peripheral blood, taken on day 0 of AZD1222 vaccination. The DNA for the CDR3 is TGTGCCAGCAGCTTAGCGAATGAGCAGTTCTTC. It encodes CASSLANEQFF.